This T cell receptor beta chain was recovered during a study of PD-1 blockade in mismatch repair-deficient tumors. In the study overall: All were previously treated, progressing patients with about twelve mismatch repair-deficient cancer types. Study-level findings and limits: Tumor-resident clones, often undetectable pretreatment in blood, expanded then contracted after pembrolizumab.

Germline V gives CDR1 SGHTA, CDR2 FQGTGA. The J segment lost 8 bases and the V segment lost 5 bases, leaving 6 bases of the junction unmatched. The CDR3 has 12 amino acids. This table comes from immunoSEQ multiplex PCR, and its TCRdb copy is limited to in-frame clones, with some not included. The profile shows 70,000 to 90,000 clones, about 82% of them singletons. In regard to this clone: Its antigen is currently unknown.

The V call is TRBV7-3, the J call TRBJ2-7, with 7 positions matching TRBD1. The specimen comprised peripheral blood, sampled 44 weeks after starting pembrolizumab. The sequence came from an adult with mismatch repair-deficient cancer. CDR3 nucleotide sequence: TGTGCCAGCAGCCGGACAGGTTTCAAGCAGTACTTC. Its translation: CASSRTGFKQYF.